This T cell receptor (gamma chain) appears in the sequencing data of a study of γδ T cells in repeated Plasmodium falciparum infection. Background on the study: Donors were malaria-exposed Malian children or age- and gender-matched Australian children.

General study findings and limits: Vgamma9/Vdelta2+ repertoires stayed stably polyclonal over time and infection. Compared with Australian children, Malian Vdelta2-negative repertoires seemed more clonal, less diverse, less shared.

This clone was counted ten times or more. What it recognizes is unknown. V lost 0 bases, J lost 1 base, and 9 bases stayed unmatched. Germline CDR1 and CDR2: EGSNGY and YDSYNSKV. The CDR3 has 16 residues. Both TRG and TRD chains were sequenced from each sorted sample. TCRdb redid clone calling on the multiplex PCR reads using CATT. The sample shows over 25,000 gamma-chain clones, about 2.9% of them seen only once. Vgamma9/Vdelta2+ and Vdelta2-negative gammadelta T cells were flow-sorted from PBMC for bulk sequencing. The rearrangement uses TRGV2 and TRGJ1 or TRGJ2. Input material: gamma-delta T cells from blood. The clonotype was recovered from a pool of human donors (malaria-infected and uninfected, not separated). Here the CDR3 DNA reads TGTGCCACCTGGGACGGGCCTGGGTTAAATTATTATAAGAAACTCTTT. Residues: CATWDGPGLNYYKKLF.